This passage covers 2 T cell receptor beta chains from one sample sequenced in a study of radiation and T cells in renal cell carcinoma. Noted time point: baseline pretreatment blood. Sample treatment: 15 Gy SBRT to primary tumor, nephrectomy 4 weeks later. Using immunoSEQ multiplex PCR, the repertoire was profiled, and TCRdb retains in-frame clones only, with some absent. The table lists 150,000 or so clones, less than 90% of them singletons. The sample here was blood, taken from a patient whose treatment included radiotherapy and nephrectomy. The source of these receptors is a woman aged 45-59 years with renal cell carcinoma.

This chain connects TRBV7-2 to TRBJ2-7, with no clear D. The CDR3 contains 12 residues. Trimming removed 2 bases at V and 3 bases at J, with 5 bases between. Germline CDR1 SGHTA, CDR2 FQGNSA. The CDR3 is CASSLTFYEQYF. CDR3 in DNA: TGTGCCAGCAGCTTAACTTTCTACGAGCAGTACTTC.

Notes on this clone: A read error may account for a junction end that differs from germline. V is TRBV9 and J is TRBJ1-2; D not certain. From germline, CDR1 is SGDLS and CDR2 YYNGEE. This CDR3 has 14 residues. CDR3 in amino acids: CASTVDAAPYGYTF. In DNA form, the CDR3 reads TGTGCCAGCACCGTAGATGCAGCACCCTATGGCTACACCTTC.